This entry lists 27 T cell receptor beta chains sequenced from one sample in a study of blood T cell repertoires in COVID-19. Generated by immunoSEQ multiplex PCR, the TCRdb table keeps only in-frame clones and is missing some. The table lists 200,000 to 250,000 clones, about 80% of them singletons. Sequencing was performed on PBMCs or T cells enriched from blood (not recorded which). The receptor set was obtained from a middle-aged man who had recovered from COVID-19.

The V and J genes are TRBV5-1 and TRBJ2-4, with TRBD2 identical over 7 bases. The CDR3 length is 16 residues. V lost 1 base and J lost 8; bases outside the gene matches: 12. Germline-derived CDR1 and CDR2 are SGHRS and YFSETQ. The CDR3 DNA reads as TGCGCCAGCAGCTTGCTAGGGGCGGGAGCATATGACATTCAGTACTTC. Protein product: CASSLLGAGAYDIQYF.

This chain connects TRBV4-2 to TRBJ1-1; D might be TRBD1 (6 bases). With 4 bases removed from V and 4 bases from J, the gap between germline ends came to 13 bases. Looked up from germline, CDR1 is LGHNA and CDR2 is YNFKEQ. This CDR3 has 14 amino acids. The CDR3: CASSPAQGRTEAFF. The CDR3, as DNA: TGTGCCAGCAGCCCCGCCCAGGGGCGCACTGAAGCTTTCTTT.

The chain is built from TRBV2 and TRBJ1-5; 9 bases line up with TRBD1. CDR1 is SNHLY and CDR2 is FYNNEI in the germline V gene. Germline trimming cut 7 bases from V and 6 bases from J; bases unmatched to any gene: 7. The CDR3 is made up of 14 amino acids. This chain's CDR3 is CASNTGQGSQPQHF. The CDR3 DNA follows: TGTGCCAGCAACACGGGACAGGGAAGTCAGCCCCAGCATTTT.

The genes are TRBV18 and TRBJ2-7, with TRBD1 identical over 8 bases. CDR3 length: 14 residues. The V segment lost 4 bases and the J segment 5 bases; nucleotides outside the gene matches: 7. Germline CDR1 reads KGHSH; CDR2 reads LQKENI. The CDR3 here is CASSLGQGLDEQYF. DNA for the CDR3: TGTGCCAGCTCACTAGGACAGGGTCTCGACGAGCAGTACTTC.

This clone was seen only once. This rearrangement joins TRBV7-2 to TRBJ1-1; 7 nucleotides line up with TRBD1. The germline V gene encodes CDR1 SGHTA and CDR2 FQGNSA. This CDR3 is 14 amino acids long. J lost 6 bases, V lost 1 base, and 5 bases had no gene match. CDR3 DNA sequence: TGTGCCAGCAGCTTAGACAGGGGAGCGGCTGAAGCTTTCTTT. This sequence encodes CASSLDRGAAEAFF.

The chain combines TRBV2 with TRBJ2-7, with D tentatively TRBD2 (6 bases). The CDR3 extends over 13 amino acids. V was clipped by 6 bases and J by 9 bases, with 18 bases between them. CDR1 is SNHLY and CDR2 is FYNNEI in the germline V gene. This chain's CDR3 is CASSGLGGAPQYF. DNA for the CDR3: TGTGCCAGCAGCGGATTGGGGGGAGCACCGCAGTACTTC. Full variable domain (outside the CDR3, taken from reference TRBV2 and TRBJ2-7): EPEVTQTPSHQVTQMGQEVILRCVPISNHLYFYWYRQILGQKVEFLVSFYNNEISEKSEIFDDQFSVERPDGSNFTLKIRSTKLEDSAMYFCASSGLGGAPQYFGPGTRLTVT.

This chain connects TRBV19 to TRBJ2-7; D is perhaps TRBD1 (5 bases). Germline assignment: CDR1 LNHDA and CDR2 SQIVND (reference sequence). This CDR3 spans 14 amino acids. Trimming removed 7 bases at V and 1 base at J, with 14 bases between. CDR3 coding DNA: TGTGCCAGTATTGATACAGGTTCTTCCTACGAGCAGTACTTC. Protein: CASIDTGSSYEQYF.

This chain joins TRBV7-9 and TRBJ2-1, with D maybe TRBD2 (6 bases). The CDR3 runs to 14 residues. The germline V gene encodes CDR1 SEHNR and CDR2 FQNEAQ (reference sequence). With 5 bases removed from V and 6 bases from J, the gap between germline ends came to 14 bases. CDR3 protein: CASSQPTSINEQFF. The CDR3 region has the DNA TGTGCCAGCAGCCAACCGACTAGTATCAATGAGCAGTTCTTC.

This rearrangement joins TRBV5-1 to TRBJ1-2; tentative D call: TRBD1 (6 bases). In germline, CDR1 is SGHRS, CDR2 YFSETQ. The CDR3 spans 14 residues. Trimming pared 0 bases from V and 8 bases from J, leaving 14 bases between. CDR3 DNA sequence: TGCGCCAGCAGCTTGGACAGGGTACTATACGGCTACACCTTC. It translates to CASSLDRVLYGYTF.

The rearrangement uses TRBV29-1 and TRBJ2-7; TRBD1 matches 7 bases. The CDR3 totals 13 residues. Germline CDR1 reads SQVTM; CDR2 reads ANQGSEA. V was clipped by 4 bases and J by 0 bases; unmatched bases: 3. CDR3 nucleotides: TGCAGCGTTGCCGGGACAGCCTCCTACGAGCAGTACTTC. The encoded protein is CSVAGTASYEQYF.

This clone appeared a single time. The chain links TRBV7-2 to TRBJ2-1; 7 bases match TRBD1. This CDR3 contains 14 residues. With 5 bases clipped from V and 7 bases from J, the junction kept 8 bases outside the gene matches. CDR1 and CDR2 from the germline V gene are SGHTA and FQGNSA. CDR3 coding DNA: TGTGCCAGCAGCCCAAGGAACAGGGGAAATGAGCAGTTCTTC. Amino acids: CASSPRNRGNEQFF.

The J gene is TRBJ1-4, the V gene TRBV28, with 7 bases lining up with TRBD1. CDR1 and CDR2 from the germline V gene are MDHEN and SYDVKM. After removal of 5 bases from V and 6 bases from J, the junction contained 6 bases not matched to a gene. This CDR3 is 14 amino acids long. The CDR3 region has the DNA TGTGCCAGCAGTCCCGACAGGGCGGATGAAAAACTGTTTTTT. Amino acids: CASSPDRADEKLFF.

This clone was counted a few times. The chain couples TRBV28 to TRBJ1-1, with D tentatively TRBD1 (6 bases). The CDR3 is made up of 15 amino acids. The V end lost 6 bases, the J end lost 5 bases, and 19 bases lay between the germline ends. Germline CDR1 reads MDHEN; CDR2 reads SYDVKM. CDR3 DNA: TGTGCCAGCAGGCAAGGGGGGGGCGGTGTAACTGAAGCTTTCTTT. It specifies CASRQGGGGVTEAFF.

The chain joins TRBV7-3 to TRBJ1-1; D may be TRBD1 (5 bases). The CDR3 is 15 amino acids. The germline CDR1 and CDR2 sequences are SGHTA and FQGTGA. Trimming removed 5 bases at V and 7 bases at J, with 20 bases between. CDR3: CASSRQGRSPDEAFF. The DNA for the CDR3 is TGTGCCAGCAGCCGCCAGGGTCGTTCTCCGGATGAAGCTTTCTTT.

This CDR3 reads CASSKPGRGNEQFF. Here the CDR3 DNA reads TGTGCCAGCAGCAAGCCAGGTAGGGGAAATGAGCAGTTCTTC. This chain links TRBV11-3 with TRBJ2-1, with a tentative D call TRBD1 (5 bases). Germline assignment: CDR1 SGHNT and CDR2 YENEEA. Trimming shortened V by 5 bases and J by 7 bases, and 15 bases separated the two germline ends. The CDR3 sequence is 14 residues long. Based on the CDR3 plus reference TRBV11-3 and TRBJ2-1, the full variable domain is EAGVVQSPRYKIIEKKQPVAFWCNPISGHNTLYWYLQNLGQGPELLIRYENEEAVDDSQLPKDRFSAERLKGVDSTLKIQPAELGDSAVYLCASSKPGRGNEQFFGPGTRLTVL.

This clone occurred a few times. This chain connects TRBV27 to TRBJ1-1, with 7 bases fitting TRBD1. The CDR3 consists of 15 residues. Germline loops: CDR1 MNHEY, CDR2 SMNVEV (reference sequence). J was trimmed by 5 bases and V by 6 bases; bases with no gene match: 12. This chain's CDR3 is CASRISNRGWTEAFF. The CDR3 DNA is TGTGCCAGCAGGATTTCTAACAGGGGATGGACTGAAGCTTTCTTT.

CDR3 loop: CASSQVRNEQFF. The CDR3 DNA reads as TGCGCCAGCAGCCAAGTGCGGAATGAGCAGTTCTTC. The V gene is TRBV4-1, the J gene TRBJ2-1; no clear D gene. V dropped 1 base and J dropped 7 bases, with 5 bases sitting between them. The CDR3 runs 12 residues. Germline CDR1 reads MGHRA; CDR2 reads YSYEKL.

This chain uses TRBV24-1 with TRBJ2-1, with 10 bases fitting TRBD2. The CDR3 sequence is 16 residues long. Per germline, CDR1 KGHDR and CDR2 SFDVKD. V gave up 9 bases and J gave up 6 bases; unmatched junction bases: 13. The CDR3 DNA sequence: TGTGCCACCTTGAGCACTAGCGGGGCCCAGAGCAATGAGCAGTTCTTC. This sequence encodes CATLSTSGAQSNEQFF.

J is TRBJ1-1 and V is TRBV4-3, with TRBD1 matching 7 bases. This CDR3 is 13 amino acids long. Trimming cost V 6 bases and J 5 bases; bases outside gene matches: 6. Germline values: CDR1 LGHNA, CDR2 YSLEER. Here the CDR3 DNA reads TGCGCCAGCAGACGGACAGGCGGGACTGAAGCTTTCTTT. Translated: CASRRTGGTEAFF.

V gene TRBV6-5 combines with J gene TRBJ2-1; TRBD1 might be the D (6 bases). The CDR3 is made up of 12 amino acids. In germline, CDR1 is MNHEY, CDR2 SVGAGI. The V end was cut by 8 bases, the J end by 6 bases, with 11 bases between. The CDR3 protein is CASGRTVNEQFF. DNA for the CDR3: TGTGCCAGCGGACGGACAGTCAATGAGCAGTTCTTC.

This chain uses TRBV7-8 with TRBJ1-3; TRBD1 is a possible D gene (5 bases). Germline CDR1 reads SGHVS; CDR2 reads FQNEAQ. The V and J ends lost 5 bases and 3 bases respectively, with 14 bases between them. The CDR3 has 15 residues. For the CDR3, the DNA is TGTGCCAGCAGCCAATACGGGGGAAGTGGAAACACCATATATTTT. As protein: CASSQYGGSGNTIYF.

The gene calls are TRBV20-1 and TRBJ2-1, with 8 bases lining up with TRBD2. J gave up 5 bases and V 3 bases, and 9 bases lay outside the gene matches. Germline CDR1 and CDR2: DFQATT and SNEGSKA (reference sequence). The CDR3 covers 15 residues. CDR3: CSASGSSGPNNEQFF. As DNA, the CDR3 is TGCAGTGCTAGTGGATCTAGCGGGCCTAACAATGAGCAGTTCTTC.

This chain connects TRBV6-5 to TRBJ1-1, with D maybe TRBD1 (6 bases). The CDR3 has 14 amino acids. V dropped 0 bases and J dropped 4 bases, with 9 bases sitting between them. Per the germline V gene, CDR1 is MNHEY and CDR2 is SVGAGI. CDR3 coding DNA: TGTGCCAGCAGTTACTCAAGGGGGTCCACTGAAGCTTTCTTT. Translating gives CASSYSRGSTEAFF.

The chain carries TRBV6-6 and TRBJ2-3; perhaps TRBD2 as D (6 bases). The CDR3 loop spans 15 amino acids. The ends were cut back, 7 bases at V and 0 bases at J, with 14 bases in the middle. Germline V gene lookup returns CDR1 MNHNY and CDR2 SVGAGI (reference sequence). The CDR3 loop reads CASTFGGTSTDTQYF. The CDR3 nucleotides read TGTGCCAGCACCTTTGGGGGGACTAGCACAGATACGCAGTATTTT.

The chain combines TRBV10-2 with TRBJ1-2; no definite D call. There are 13 residues in the CDR3. Looked up from germline, CDR1 is WSHSY and CDR2 is SAAADI. Trimming pared 6 bases from V and 7 bases from J, leaving 15 bases between. CDR3 residues: CASRSPQRPGYTF. The CDR3 DNA is TGCGCCAGCAGATCCCCACAGCGGCCTGGCTACACCTTC.

This clone was detected only a few times. The chain recombines TRBV5-1 with TRBJ1-3, with D possibly matching TRBD1 (6 bases). Germline CDR1 and CDR2: SGHRS and YFSETQ. Trimming stripped 2 bases from V and 0 bases from J, with 9 bases between. The CDR3 contains 15 residues. The CDR3, as DNA: TGCGCCAGCAGCTTAACAGGGAGCTCTGGAAACACCATATATTTT. It yields the protein CASSLTGSSGNTIYF.

This chain joins TRBV7-2 and TRBJ2-2, with TRBD2 as a possible D gene (7 bases). With 1 base removed from V and 3 bases from J, the gap between germline ends came to 12 bases. This CDR3 is built from 16 residues. Germline V gene sequence: CDR1 SGHTA, CDR2 FQGNSA. This CDR3 reads CASSLGGGADTGELFF. CDR3 DNA sequence: TGTGCCAGCAGCTTAGGGGGGGGCGCCGACACCGGGGAGCTGTTTTTT.